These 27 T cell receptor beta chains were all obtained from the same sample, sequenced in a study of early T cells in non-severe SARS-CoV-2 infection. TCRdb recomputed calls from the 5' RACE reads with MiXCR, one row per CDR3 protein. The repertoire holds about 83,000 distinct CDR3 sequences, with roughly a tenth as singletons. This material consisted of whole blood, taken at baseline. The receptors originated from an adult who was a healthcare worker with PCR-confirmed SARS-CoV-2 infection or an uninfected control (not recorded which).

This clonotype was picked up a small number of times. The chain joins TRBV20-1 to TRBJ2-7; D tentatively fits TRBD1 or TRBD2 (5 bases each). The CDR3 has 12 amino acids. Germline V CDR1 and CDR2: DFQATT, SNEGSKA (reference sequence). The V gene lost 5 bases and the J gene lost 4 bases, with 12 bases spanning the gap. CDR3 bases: TGCAGTGCTCTCCGGGACGCTTACGAGCAGTACTTC. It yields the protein CSALRDAYEQYF.

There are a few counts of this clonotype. The CDR3 DNA is TGTGCCAGCAGTTTTGTCAGGGGCACAGATACGCAGTATTTT. Its translation: CASSFVRGTDTQYF. V and J are TRBV28 and TRBJ2-3; tentatively, D is TRBD1 (5 bases). There are 14 residues in the CDR3. The ends were cut back, 3 bases at V and 1 base at J, with 8 bases in the middle. Germline values: CDR1 MDHEN, CDR2 SYDVKM. Drawing the rest from reference TRBV28 and TRBJ2-3, the complete variable domain is DVKVTQSSRYLVKRTGEKVFLECVQDMDHENMFWYRQDPGLGLRLIYFSYDVKMKEKGDIPEGYSVSREKKERFSLILESASTNQTSMYLCASSFVRGTDTQYFGPGTRLTVL.

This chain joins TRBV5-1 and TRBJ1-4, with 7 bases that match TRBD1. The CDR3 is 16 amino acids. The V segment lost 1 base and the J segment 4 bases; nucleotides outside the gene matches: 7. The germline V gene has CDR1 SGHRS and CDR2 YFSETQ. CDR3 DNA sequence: TGCGCCAGCAGCTTGCTTGGGACAGAAGATAATGAAAAACTGTTTTTT. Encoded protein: CASSLLGTEDNEKLFF. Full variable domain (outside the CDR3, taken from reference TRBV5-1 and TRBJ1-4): KAGVTQTPRYLIKTRGQQVTLSCSPISGHRSVSWYQQTPGQGLQFLFEYFSETQRNKGNFPGRFSGRQFSNSRSEMNVSTLELGDSALYLCASSLLGTEDNEKLFFGSGTQLSVL.

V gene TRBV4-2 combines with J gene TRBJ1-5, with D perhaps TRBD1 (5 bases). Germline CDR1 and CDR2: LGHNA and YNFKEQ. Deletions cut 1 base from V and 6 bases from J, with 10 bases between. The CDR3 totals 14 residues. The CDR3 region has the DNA TGTGCCAGCAGCCAAGTTAGGGGCGGTCAGCCCCAGCATTTT. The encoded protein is CASSQVRGGQPQHF.

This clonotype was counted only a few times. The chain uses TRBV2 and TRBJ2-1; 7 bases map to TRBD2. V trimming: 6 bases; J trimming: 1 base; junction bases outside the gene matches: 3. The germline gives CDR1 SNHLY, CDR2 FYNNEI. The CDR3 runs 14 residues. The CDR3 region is CASRSGISYNEQFF. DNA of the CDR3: TGTGCCAGCAGGAGCGGGATTTCCTACAATGAGCAGTTCTTC.

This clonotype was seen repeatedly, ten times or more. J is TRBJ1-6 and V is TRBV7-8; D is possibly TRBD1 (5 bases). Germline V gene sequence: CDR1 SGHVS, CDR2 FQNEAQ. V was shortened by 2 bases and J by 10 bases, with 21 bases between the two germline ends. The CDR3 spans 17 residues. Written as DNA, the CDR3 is TGTGCCAGCAGCTTAACAGAGGGAGGGCTGCGGGACTCACCCCTCCACTTT. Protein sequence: CASSLTEGGLRDSPLHF.

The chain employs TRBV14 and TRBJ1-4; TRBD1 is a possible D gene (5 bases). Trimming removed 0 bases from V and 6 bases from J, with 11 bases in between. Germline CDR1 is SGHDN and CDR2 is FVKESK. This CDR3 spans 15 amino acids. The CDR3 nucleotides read TGTGCCAGCAGCCAAGATGGGGGGATTTATGAAAAACTGTTTTTT. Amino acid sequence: CASSQDGGIYEKLFF.

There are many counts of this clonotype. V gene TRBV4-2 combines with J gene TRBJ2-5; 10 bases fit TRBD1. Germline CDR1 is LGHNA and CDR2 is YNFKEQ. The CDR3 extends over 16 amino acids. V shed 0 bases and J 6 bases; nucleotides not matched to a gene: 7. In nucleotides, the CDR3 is TGTGCCAGCAGCCAAGAGGTCGGGACAGGGGAAAAGACCCAGTACTTC. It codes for CASSQEVGTGEKTQYF.

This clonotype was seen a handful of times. CDR3 coding DNA: TGTGCCAGCCGTTCCCCAGGGCAAAACATTCAGTACTTC. Its protein product is CASRSPGQNIQYF. The chain recombines TRBV19 with TRBJ2-4; TRBD1 is a possible D gene (5 bases). In germline, CDR1 is LNHDA, CDR2 SQIVND (reference sequence). V was shortened by 9 bases and J by 5 bases, with 14 bases between the two germline ends. The CDR3 is made up of 13 amino acids. Combining the CDR3 with reference TRBV19 and TRBJ2-4 gives the whole variable domain DGGITQSPKYLFRKEGQNVTLSCEQNLNHDAMYWYRQDPGQGLRLIYYSQIVNDFQKGDIAEGYSVSREKKESFPLTVTSAQKNPTAFYLCASRSPGQNIQYFGAGTRLSVL.

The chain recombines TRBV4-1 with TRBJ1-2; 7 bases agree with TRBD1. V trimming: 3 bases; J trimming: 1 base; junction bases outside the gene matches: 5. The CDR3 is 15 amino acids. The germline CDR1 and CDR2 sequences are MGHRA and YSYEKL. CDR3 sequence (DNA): TGCGCCAGCAGCCAGGGGACAGCGGATAACTATGGCTACACCTTC. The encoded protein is CASSQGTADNYGYTF.

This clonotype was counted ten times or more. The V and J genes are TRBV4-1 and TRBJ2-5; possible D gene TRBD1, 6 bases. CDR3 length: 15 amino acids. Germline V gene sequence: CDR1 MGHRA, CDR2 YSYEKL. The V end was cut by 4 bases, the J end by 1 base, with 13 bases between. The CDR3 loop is CASSLYTGTQETQYF. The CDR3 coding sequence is TGCGCCAGCAGCCTATATACAGGGACCCAAGAGACCCAGTACTTC.

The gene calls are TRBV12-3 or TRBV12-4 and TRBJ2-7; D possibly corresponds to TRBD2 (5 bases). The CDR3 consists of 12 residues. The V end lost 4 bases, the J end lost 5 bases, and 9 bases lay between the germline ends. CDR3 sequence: CASSSLRDEQYF. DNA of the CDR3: TGTGCCAGCAGTTCATTGCGGGACGAGCAGTACTTC.

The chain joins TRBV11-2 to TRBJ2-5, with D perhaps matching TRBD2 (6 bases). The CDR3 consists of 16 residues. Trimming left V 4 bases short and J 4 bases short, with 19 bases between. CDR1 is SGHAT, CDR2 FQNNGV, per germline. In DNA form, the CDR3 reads TGTGCCAGCAGCTCAGAGGCGGGACGGGGCGTAGAGACCCAGTACTTC. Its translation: CASSSEAGRGVETQYF.

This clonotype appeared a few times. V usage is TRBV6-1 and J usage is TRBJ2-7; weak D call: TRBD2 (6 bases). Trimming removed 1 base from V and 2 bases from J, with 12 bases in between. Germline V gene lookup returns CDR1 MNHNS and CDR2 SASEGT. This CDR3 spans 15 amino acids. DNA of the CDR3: TGTGCCAGCAGTGAAGAGGGCGGGGCCCCCTACGAGCAGTACTTC. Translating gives CASSEEGGAPYEQYF.

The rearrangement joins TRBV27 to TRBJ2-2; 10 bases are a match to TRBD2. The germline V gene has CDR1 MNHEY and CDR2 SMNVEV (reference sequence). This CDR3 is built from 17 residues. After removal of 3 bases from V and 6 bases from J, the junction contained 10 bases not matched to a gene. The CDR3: CASSLGSGRTLAGELFF. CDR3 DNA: TGTGCCAGCAGTTTGGGTAGCGGGAGGACTCTGGCCGGGGAGCTGTTTTTT.

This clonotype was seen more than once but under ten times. CDR3 sequence: CASSGADGKNTEAFF. In DNA form, the CDR3 reads TGTGCCAGCAGTGGCGCAGACGGCAAGAACACTGAAGCTTTCTTT. The V and J genes are TRBV2 and TRBJ1-1; D not resolved. This CDR3 spans 15 amino acids. CDR1 is SNHLY and CDR2 is FYNNEI in the germline V gene. Trimming removed 4 bases from V and 1 base from J, with 13 bases in between.

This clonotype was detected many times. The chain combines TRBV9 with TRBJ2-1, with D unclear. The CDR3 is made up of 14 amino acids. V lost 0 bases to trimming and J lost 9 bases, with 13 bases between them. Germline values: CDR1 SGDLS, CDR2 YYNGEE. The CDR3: CASSVGSHPSEQFF. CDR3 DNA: TGTGCCAGCAGCGTAGGATCTCACCCCAGTGAGCAGTTCTTC.

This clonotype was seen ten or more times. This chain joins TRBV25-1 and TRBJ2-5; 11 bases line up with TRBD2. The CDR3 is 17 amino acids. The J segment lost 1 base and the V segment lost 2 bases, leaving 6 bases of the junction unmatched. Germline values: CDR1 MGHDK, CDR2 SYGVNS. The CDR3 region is CASSERTSGGPQETQYF. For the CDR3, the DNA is TGTGCCAGCAGTGAACGCACTAGCGGGGGACCCCAAGAGACCCAGTACTTC.

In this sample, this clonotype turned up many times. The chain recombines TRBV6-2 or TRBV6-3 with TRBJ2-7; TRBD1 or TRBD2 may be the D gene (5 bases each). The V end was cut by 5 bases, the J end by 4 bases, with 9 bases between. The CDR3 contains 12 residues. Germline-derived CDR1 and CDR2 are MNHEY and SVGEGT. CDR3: CASSGTRYEQYF. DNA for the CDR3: TGTGCCAGCAGTGGGACCCGTTACGAGCAGTACTTC.

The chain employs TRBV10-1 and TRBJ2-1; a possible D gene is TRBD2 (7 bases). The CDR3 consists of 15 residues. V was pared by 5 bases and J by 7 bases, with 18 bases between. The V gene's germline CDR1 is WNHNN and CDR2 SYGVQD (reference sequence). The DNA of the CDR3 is TGCGCCAGCAGTAAAGCGGGGCTAGGGGGTAATGAGCAGTTCTTC. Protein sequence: CASSKAGLGGNEQFF.

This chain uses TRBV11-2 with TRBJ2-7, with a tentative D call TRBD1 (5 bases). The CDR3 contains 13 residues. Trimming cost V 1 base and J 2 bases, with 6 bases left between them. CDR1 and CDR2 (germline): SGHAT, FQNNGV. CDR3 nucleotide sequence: TGTGCCAGCAGCTTAGGGACAACCTACGAGCAGTACTTC. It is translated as CASSLGTTYEQYF.

CDR3 region: CASSLEAPVTKNIQYF. DNA for the CDR3: TGTGCCAGCAGCTTAGAAGCTCCTGTGACCAAAAACATTCAGTACTTC. This rearrangement joins TRBV11-2 to TRBJ2-4; D remains ambiguous. V was cut by 0 bases and J by 2 bases, with 11 bases left in between. The germline V gene encodes CDR1 SGHAT and CDR2 FQNNGV. This CDR3 has 16 amino acids. Together with reference TRBV11-2 and TRBJ2-4, the CDR3 gives the full variable domain: EAGVAQSPRYKIIEKRQSVAFWCNPISGHATLYWYQQILGQGPKLLIQFQNNGVVDDSQLPKDRFSAERLKGVDSTLKIQPAKLEDSAVYLCASSLEAPVTKNIQYFGAGTRLSVL.

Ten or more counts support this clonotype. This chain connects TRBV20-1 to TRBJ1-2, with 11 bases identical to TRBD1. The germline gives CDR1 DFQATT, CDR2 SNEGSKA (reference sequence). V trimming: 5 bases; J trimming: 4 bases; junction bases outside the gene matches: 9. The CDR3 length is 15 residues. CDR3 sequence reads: CSASPGQGASYGYTF. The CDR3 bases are TGCAGTGCTTCCCCAGGACAGGGGGCATCCTATGGCTACACCTTC.

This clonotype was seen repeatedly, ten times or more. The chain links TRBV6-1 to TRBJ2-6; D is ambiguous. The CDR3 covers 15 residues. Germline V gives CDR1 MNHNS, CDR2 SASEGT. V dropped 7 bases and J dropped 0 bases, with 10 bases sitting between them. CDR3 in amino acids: CASTVGPSGANVLTF. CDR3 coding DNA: TGTGCCAGCACAGTAGGACCCTCTGGGGCCAACGTCCTGACTTTC.

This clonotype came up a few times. The DNA of the CDR3 is TGTGCCAGCAGTAACCGACAGGGGTGGACCGGGGAGCTGTTTTTT. It yields the protein CASSNRQGWTGELFF. V and J are TRBV28 and TRBJ2-2, with TRBD1 identical over 8 bases. There are 15 residues in the CDR3. The V gene's germline CDR1 is MDHEN and CDR2 SYDVKM. Trimming at V came to 5 bases and at J to 5 bases, leaving 7 bases not matched to a gene.

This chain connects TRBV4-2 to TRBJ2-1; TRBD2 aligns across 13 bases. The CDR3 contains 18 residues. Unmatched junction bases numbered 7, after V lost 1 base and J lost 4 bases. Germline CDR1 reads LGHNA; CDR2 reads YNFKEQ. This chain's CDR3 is CASSQGRQGLAGYNEQFF. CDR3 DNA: TGTGCCAGCAGCCAAGGCCGTCAGGGACTAGCGGGGTACAATGAGCAGTTCTTC.

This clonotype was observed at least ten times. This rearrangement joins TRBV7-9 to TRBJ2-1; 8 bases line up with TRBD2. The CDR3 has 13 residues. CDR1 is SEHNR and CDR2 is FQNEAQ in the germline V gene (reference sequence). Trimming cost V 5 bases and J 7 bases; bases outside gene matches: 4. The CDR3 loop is CASSRGGLNEQFF. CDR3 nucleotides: TGTGCCAGCAGCCGGGGGGGCTTGAATGAGCAGTTCTTC.